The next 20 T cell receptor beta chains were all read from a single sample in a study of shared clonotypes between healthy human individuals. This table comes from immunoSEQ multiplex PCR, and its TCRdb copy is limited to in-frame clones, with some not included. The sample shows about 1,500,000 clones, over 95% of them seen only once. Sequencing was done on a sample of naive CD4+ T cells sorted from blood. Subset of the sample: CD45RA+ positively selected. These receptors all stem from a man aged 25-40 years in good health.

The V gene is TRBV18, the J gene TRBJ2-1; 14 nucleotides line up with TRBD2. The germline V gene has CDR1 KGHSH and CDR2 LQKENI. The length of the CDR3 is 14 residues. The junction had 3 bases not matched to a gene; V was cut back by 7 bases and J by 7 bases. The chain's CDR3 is CASLGTSGRNEQFF. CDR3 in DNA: TGTGCCAGCTTGGGGACTAGCGGGAGAAATGAGCAGTTCTTC.

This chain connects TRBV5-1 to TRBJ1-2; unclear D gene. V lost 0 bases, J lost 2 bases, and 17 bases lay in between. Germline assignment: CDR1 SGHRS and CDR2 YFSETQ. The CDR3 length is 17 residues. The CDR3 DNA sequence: TGCGCCAGCAGCTTGGCCAATAGCGCATCGTCGAACTATGGCTACACCTTC. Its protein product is CASSLANSASSNYGYTF.

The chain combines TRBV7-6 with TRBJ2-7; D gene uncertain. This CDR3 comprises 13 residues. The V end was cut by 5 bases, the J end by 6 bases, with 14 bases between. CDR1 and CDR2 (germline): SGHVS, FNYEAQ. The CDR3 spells CASSPPRIGEQYF. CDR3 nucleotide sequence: TGTGCCAGCAGCCCCCCCCGTATTGGCGAGCAGTACTTC.

CDR3 nucleotides: TGTGCCAGCTCACGCAGGGACACTGAGGAGCAGTACTTC. It encodes CASSRRDTEEQYF. This chain links TRBV18 with TRBJ2-7; D is possibly TRBD1 (6 bases). The CDR3 covers 13 residues. Germline values: CDR1 KGHSH, CDR2 LQKENI. With 4 bases removed from V and 7 bases from J, the gap between germline ends came to 14 bases.

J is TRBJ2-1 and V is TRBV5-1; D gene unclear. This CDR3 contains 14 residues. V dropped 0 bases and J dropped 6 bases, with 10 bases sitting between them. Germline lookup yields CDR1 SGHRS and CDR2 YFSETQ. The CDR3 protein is CASSLAFRFNEQFF. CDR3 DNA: TGCGCCAGCAGCTTGGCCTTCAGGTTCAATGAGCAGTTCTTC.

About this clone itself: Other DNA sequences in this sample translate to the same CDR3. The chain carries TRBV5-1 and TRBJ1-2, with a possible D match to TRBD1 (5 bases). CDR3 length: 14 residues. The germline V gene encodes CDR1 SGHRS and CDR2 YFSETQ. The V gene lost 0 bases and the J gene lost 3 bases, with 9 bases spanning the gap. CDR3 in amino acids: CASSLVQGDYGYTF. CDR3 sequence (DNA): TGCGCCAGCAGCTTGGTTCAGGGCGACTATGGCTACACCTTC.

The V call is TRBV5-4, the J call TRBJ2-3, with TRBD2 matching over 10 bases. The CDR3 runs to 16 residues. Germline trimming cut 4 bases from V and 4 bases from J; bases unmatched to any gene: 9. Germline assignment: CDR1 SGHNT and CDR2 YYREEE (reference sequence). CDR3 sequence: CASSRGLAGVSDTQYF. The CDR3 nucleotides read TGTGCCAGCAGCCGGGGGCTAGCGGGAGTATCAGATACGCAGTATTTT.

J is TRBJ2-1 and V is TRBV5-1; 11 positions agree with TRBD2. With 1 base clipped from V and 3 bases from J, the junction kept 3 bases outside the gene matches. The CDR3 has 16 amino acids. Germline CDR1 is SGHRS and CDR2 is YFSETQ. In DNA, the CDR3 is TGCGCCAGCAGCTTGCCGGGACTAGCGGACTACAATGAGCAGTTCTTC. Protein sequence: CASSLPGLADYNEQFF.

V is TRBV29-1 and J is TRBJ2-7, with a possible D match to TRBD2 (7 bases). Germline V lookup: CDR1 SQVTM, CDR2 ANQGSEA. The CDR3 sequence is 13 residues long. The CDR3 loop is CSGGGQWFDEQYF. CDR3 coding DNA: TGCAGTGGGGGGGGCCAGTGGTTCGACGAGCAGTACTTC.

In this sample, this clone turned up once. The CDR3 is CSVDRGGEKLFF. DNA of the CDR3: TGCAGCGTGGATCGCGGAGGGGAAAAACTGTTTTTT. The rearrangement links TRBV29-1 to TRBJ1-4; no clear D gene. This CDR3 has 12 residues. Germline CDR1 is SQVTM and CDR2 is ANQGSEA. Trimming stripped 6 bases from V and 8 bases from J, with 13 bases between. Full variable domain (missing parts from reference TRBV29-1 and TRBJ1-4): SAVISQKPSRDICQRGTSLTIQCQVDSQVTMMFWYRQQPGQSLTLIATANQGSEATYESGFVIDKFPISRPNLTFSTLTVSNMSPEDSSIYLCSVDRGGEKLFFGSGTQLSVL.

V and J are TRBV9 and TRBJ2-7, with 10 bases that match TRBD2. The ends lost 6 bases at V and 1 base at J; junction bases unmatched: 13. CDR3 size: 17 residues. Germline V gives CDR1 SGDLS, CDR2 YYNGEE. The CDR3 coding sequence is TGTGCCAGCATCACTCATACACTAGCGGGGCCTTCCTACGAGCAGTACTTC. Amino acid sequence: CASITHTLAGPSYEQYF.

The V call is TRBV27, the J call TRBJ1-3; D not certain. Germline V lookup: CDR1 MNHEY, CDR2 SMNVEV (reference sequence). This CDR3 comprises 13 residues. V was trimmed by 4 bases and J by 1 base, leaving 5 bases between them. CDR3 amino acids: CASSSQSGNTIYF. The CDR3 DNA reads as TGTGCCAGCAGTTCTCAATCTGGAAACACCATATATTTT.

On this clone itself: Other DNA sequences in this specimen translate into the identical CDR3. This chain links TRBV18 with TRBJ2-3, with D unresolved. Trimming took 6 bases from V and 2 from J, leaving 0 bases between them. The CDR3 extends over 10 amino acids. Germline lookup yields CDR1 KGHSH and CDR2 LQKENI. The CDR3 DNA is TGTGCCAGCTCCACAGATACGCAGTATTTT. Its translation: CASSTDTQYF.

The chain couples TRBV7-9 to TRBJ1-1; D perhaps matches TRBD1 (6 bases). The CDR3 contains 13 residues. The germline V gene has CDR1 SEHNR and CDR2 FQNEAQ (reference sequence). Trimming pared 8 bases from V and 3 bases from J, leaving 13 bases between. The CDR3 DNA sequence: TGTGCCAGCGAACAGGGTTTCGACACTGAAGCTTTCTTT. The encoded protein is CASEQGFDTEAFF.

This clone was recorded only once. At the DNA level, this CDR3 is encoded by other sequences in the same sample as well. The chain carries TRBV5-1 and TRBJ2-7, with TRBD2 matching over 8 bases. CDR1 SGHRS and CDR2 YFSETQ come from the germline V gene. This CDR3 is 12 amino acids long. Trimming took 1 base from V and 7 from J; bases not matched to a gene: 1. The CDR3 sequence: CASSLTGGEQYF. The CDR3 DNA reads TGCGCCAGCAGCTTGACGGGAGGGGAGCAGTACTTC.

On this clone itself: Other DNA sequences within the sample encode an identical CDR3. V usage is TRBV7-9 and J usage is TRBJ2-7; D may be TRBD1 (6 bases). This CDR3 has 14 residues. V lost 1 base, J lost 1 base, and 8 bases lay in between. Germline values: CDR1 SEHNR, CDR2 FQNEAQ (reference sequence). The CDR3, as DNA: TGTGCCAGCAGCTTAGGGACAGCATCCTACGAGCAGTACTTC. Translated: CASSLGTASYEQYF.

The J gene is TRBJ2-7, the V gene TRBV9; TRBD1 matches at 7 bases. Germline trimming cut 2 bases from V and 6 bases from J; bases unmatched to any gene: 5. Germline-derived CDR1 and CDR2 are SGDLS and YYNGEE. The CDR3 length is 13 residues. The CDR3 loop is CASSVRQGGEQYF. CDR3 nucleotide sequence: TGTGCCAGCAGCGTTCGACAGGGTGGCGAGCAGTACTTC.

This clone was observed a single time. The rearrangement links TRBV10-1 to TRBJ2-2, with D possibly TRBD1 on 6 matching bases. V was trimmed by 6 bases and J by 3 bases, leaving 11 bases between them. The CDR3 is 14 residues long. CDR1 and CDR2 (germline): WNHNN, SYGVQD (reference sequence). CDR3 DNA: TGCGCCAGCAGGAACAACAGGGACACCGGGGAGCTGTTTTTT. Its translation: CASRNNRDTGELFF.

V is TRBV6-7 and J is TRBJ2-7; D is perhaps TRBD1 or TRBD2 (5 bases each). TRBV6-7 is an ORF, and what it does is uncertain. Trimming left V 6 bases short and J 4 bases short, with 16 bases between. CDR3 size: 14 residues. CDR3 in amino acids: CASRHLGRLYEQYF. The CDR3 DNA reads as TGTGCCAGCAGGCACCTGGGACGGTTATACGAGCAGTACTTC.

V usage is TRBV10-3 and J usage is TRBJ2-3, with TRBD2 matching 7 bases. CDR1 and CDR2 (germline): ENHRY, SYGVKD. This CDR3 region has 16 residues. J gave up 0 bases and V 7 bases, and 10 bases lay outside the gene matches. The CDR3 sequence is CAIKSGLADSTDTQYF. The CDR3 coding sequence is TGTGCCATCAAGTCGGGTCTAGCGGACAGCACAGATACGCAGTATTTT.